The TCR beta chain described here comes from a study of long-term antiretroviral therapy in people with HIV. Germline V gene data show CDR1 as LNHDA and CDR2 as SQIVND (reference sequence). The CDR3 covers 13 residues. Trimming cost V 6 bases and J 5 bases, with 13 bases left between them. At survey level, the immunoSEQ assay was run in its v3.0 version. Using immunoSEQ multiplex PCR, the repertoire was profiled, and TCRdb retains in-frame clones only, with some absent. In the table there are about 18,000 clones, 85% to 95% of which are singletons. About this clone: Its antigen is not known.

Findings and limits, study-wide: Blood was collected between about 2003 and 2018, possibly under older ART regimens. Clonal populations expanded prior to ART predominated within the repertoire at all time points.

This rearrangement joins TRBV19 to TRBJ1-1, with TRBD1 as a possible D gene (6 bases). The TCR sequence derives from a man aged 25-45 years with HIV. The material sequenced was unsorted PBMCs, taken around 10 years after starting antiretroviral therapy. For the CDR3, the DNA is TGTGCCAGTAGCAATACAGGGAGGACTGAAGCTTTCTTT. Amino acid sequence: CASSNTGRTEAFF. Complete variable domain (other parts from reference TRBV19 and TRBJ1-1): DGGITQSPKYLFRKEGQNVTLSCEQNLNHDAMYWYRQDPGQGLRLIYYSQIVNDFQKGDIAEGYSVSREKKESFPLTVTSAQKNPTAFYLCASSNTGRTEAFFGQGTRLTVV.